The clone carrying this TCR beta chain was seen just once. These data originate in a study of ipilimumab plus nivolumab after autologous stem cell transplantation. Per the germline V gene, CDR1 is KGHSH and CDR2 is LQKENI. The CDR3 totals 14 residues. Trimming took 1 base from V and 0 from J, leaving 6 bases between them. TCRdb's copy holds only in-frame clones and misses some; the assay was immunoSEQ multiplex PCR. The sample lists fewer than 45,000 clones, 92% seen once, with under 0.95% in the top ten. The chain carries TRBV18 and TRBJ2-5; possible D gene TRBD2, 5 bases. The starting material was PBMCs, obtained in a trial of ipilimumab plus nivolumab as post-transplant consolidation. This clonotype originated in a male donor with multiple myeloma. CDR3 nucleotides: TGTGCCAGCTCACCACGAGGGAACCAAGAGACCCAGTACTTC. It encodes CASSPRGNQETQYF.